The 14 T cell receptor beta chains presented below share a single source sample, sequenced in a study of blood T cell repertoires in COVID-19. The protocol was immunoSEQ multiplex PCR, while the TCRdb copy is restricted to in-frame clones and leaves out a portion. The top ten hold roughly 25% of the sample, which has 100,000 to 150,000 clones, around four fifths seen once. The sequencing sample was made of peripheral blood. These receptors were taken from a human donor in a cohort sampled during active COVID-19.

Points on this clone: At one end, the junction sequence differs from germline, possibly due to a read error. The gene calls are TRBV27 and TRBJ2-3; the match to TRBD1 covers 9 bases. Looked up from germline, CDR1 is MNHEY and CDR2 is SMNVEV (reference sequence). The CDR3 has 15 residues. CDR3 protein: CASSYGTGSIDTQYF. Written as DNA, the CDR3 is TGTGCCAGCAGTTACGGGACAGGGAGCATAGATACGCAGTATTTT.

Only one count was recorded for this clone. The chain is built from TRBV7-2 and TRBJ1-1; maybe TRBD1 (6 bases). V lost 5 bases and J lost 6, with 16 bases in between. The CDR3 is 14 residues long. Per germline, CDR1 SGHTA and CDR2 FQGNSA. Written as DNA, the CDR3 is TGTGCCAGCAGCCCAGTCGGGACAACATCTGAAGCTTTCTTT. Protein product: CASSPVGTTSEAFF.

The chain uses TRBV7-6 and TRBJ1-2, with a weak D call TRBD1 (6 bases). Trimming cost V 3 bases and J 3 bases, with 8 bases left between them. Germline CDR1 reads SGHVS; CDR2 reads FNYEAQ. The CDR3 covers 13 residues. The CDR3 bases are TGTGCCAGCAGCTTGACAGGAGACTATGGCTACACCTTC. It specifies CASSLTGDYGYTF.

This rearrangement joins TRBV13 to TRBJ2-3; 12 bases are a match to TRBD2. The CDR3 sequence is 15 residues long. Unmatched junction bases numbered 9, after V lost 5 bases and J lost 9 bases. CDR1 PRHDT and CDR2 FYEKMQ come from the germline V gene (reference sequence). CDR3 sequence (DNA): TGTGCCAGCAGCCGCCGACTAGCGGGGGCGGGGACGCAGTATTTT. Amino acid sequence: CASSRRLAGAGTQYF.

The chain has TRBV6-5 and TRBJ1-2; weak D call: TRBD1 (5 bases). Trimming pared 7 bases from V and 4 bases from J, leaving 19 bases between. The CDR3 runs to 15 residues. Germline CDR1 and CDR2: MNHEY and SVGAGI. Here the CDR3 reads CASKTGDGTGYGYTF. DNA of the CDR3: TGTGCCAGCAAAACGGGGGATGGCACTGGCTATGGCTACACCTTC.

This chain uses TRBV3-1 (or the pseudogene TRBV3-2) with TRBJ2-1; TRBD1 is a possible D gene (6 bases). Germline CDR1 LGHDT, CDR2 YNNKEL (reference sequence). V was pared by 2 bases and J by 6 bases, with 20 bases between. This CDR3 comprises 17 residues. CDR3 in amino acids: CASSQNRERHGINEQFF. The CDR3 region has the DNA TGTGCCAGCAGCCAAAACAGGGAGAGGCATGGAATCAATGAGCAGTTCTTC.

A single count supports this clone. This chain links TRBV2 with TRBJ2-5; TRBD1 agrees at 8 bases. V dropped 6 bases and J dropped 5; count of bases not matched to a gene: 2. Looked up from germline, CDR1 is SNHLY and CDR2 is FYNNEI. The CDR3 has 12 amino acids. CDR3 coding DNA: TGTGCCAGCAGACGGACAGGGGAGACCCAGTACTTC. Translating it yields CASRRTGETQYF. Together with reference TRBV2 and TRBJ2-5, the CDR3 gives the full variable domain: EPEVTQTPSHQVTQMGQEVILRCVPISNHLYFYWYRQILGQKVEFLVSFYNNEISEKSEIFDDQFSVERPDGSNFTLKIRSTKLEDSAMYFCASRRTGETQYFGPGTRLLVL.

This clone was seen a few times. CDR3 nucleotide sequence: TGTGCCATCAGTCCCTTACAGGGGATTAAAGACTACACCTTC. Translation gives CAISPLQGIKDYTF. The chain carries TRBV10-3 and TRBJ1-2, with 7 nucleotides matching TRBD1. Germline CDR1 ENHRY, CDR2 SYGVKD. There are 14 residues in the CDR3. J was trimmed by 10 bases and V by 5 bases; bases with no gene match: 13.

Here the CDR3 DNA reads TGTGCCAGCAGCTTAGGACAGGGGGCCGCTGGCTACACCTTC. This translates into CASSLGQGAAGYTF. This sequence joins TRBV7-8 and TRBJ1-2; the match to TRBD1 covers 10 bases. Germline values: CDR1 SGHVS, CDR2 FQNEAQ. The ends lost 1 base at V and 7 bases at J; junction bases unmatched: 3. The CDR3 consists of 14 residues.

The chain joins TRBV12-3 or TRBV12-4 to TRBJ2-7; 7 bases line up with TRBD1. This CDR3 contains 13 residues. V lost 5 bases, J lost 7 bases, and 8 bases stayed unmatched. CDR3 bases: TGTGCCAGCAGTCTCATCCCAGGGGGAGAGCAGTACTTC. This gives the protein CASSLIPGGEQYF.

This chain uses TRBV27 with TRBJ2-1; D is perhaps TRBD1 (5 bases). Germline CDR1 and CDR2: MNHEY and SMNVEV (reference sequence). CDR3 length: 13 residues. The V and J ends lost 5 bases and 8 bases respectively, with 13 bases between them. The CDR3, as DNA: TGTGCCAGCAGTCCATCGATAGGGGATGAGCAGTTCTTC. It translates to CASSPSIGDEQFF.

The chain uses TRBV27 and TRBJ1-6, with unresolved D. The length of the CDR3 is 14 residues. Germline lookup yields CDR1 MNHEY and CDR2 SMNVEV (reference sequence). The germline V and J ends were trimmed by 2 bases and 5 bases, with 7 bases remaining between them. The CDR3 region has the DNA TGTGCCAGCAGTTTAGTCAGTAATAATTCACCCCTCCACTTT. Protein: CASSLVSNNSPLHF.

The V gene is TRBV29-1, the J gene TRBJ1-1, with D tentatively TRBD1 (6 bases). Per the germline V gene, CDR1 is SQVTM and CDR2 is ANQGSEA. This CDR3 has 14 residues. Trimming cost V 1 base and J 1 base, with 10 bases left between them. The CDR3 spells CSVEVRGRNTEAFF. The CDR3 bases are TGCAGCGTTGAAGTCAGGGGCCGGAACACTGAAGCTTTCTTT.

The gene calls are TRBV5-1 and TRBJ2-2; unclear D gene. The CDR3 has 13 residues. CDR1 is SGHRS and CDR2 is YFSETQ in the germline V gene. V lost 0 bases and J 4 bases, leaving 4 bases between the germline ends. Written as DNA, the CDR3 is TGCGCCAGCAGCTTGGCCCTCACCGGGGAGCTGTTTTTT. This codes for CASSLALTGELFF.